These 25 T cell receptor beta chains share one sample of origin, sequenced in a study of cytomegalovirus exposure and HLA in healthy donors. Primers included in the PCR were 60 Vbeta and 13 Jbeta primers. Clones were sequenced by immunoSEQ multiplex PCR, and TCRdb holds only the in-frame ones, with some missing. The profile shows around 200,000 clones, 77% of them singletons. Sequenced input: PBMCs. These receptors were obtained from a woman aged 60 to 75 in good health and CMV-seropositive.

This clone was detected only once. The chain employs TRBV18 and TRBJ2-4; weak D call: TRBD1 (7 bases). Trimming removed 6 bases at V and 5 bases at J, with 11 bases between. Germline CDR1 and CDR2: KGHSH and LQKENI. CDR3 size: 13 residues. The CDR3 region has the DNA TGTGCCAGCTCTCAGGGGGAGGAAAACATTCAGTACTTC. It codes for CASSQGEENIQYF.

The chain joins TRBV2 to TRBJ2-7, with 7 bases identical to TRBD2. The CDR3 has 14 residues. J was trimmed by 2 bases and V by 3 bases; bases with no gene match: 4. The V gene's germline CDR1 is SNHLY and CDR2 FYNNEI. CDR3 region: CASSEGREAYEQYF. CDR3 sequence (DNA): TGTGCCAGCAGTGAGGGACGGGAGGCCTACGAGCAGTACTTC.

This chain links TRBV10-1 with TRBJ2-7, with D possibly matching TRBD2 (6 bases). The CDR3 contains 14 residues. In germline, CDR1 is WNHNN, CDR2 SYGVQD (reference sequence). V lost 4 bases and J lost 2, with 12 bases in between. CDR3 region: CASSAGTYTYEQYF. The CDR3 DNA is TGCGCCAGCAGTGCCGGGACTTATACCTACGAGCAGTACTTC.

The J gene is TRBJ1-5, the V gene TRBV2, with 9 bases identical to TRBD1. The CDR3 runs to 14 residues. The germline V gene has CDR1 SNHLY and CDR2 FYNNEI. After removal of 6 bases from V and 6 bases from J, the junction contained 6 bases not matched to a gene. CDR3 nucleotides: TGTGCCAGCAGGGCACAGGGGGCCGTTCAGCCCCAGCATTTT. Translated: CASRAQGAVQPQHF.

This clone was counted a few times. V usage is TRBV25-1 and J usage is TRBJ1-4, with TRBD1 matching 7 bases. The J segment lost 1 base and the V segment lost 4 bases, leaving 9 bases of the junction unmatched. The CDR3 extends over 17 amino acids. From germline, CDR1 is MGHDK and CDR2 SYGVNS. The CDR3 loop reads CASSGRGPARTNEKLFF. CDR3 DNA sequence: TGTGCCAGCAGTGGGAGGGGGCCAGCCAGAACTAATGAAAAACTGTTTTTT. The full variable domain, completed using reference TRBV25-1 and TRBJ1-4, is EADIYQTPRYLVIGTGKKITLECSQTMGHDKMYWYQQDPGMELHLIHYSYGVNSTEKGDLSSESTVSRIRTEHFPLTLESARPSHTSQYLCASSGRGPARTNEKLFFGSGTQLSVL.

CDR3 sequence: CASSFLRSRDNEQFF. The CDR3 coding sequence is TGTGCCAGCAGCTTTCTTCGTAGCAGGGACAATGAGCAGTTCTTC. The chain combines TRBV11-2 with TRBJ2-1, with D possibly being TRBD1 (5 bases). There are 15 residues in the CDR3. Between the trimmed V and J ends, which lost 3 bases and 5 bases, there was a span of 14 bases. Germline CDR1 reads SGHAT; CDR2 reads FQNNGV.

The chain carries TRBV2 and TRBJ1-5; D remains ambiguous. V was cut by 3 bases and J by 1 base, with 10 bases left in between. The CDR3 has 15 amino acids. Germline lookup yields CDR1 SNHLY and CDR2 FYNNEI. CDR3 DNA: TGTGCCAGCAGTGAGAGGACGGGAAGCAATCAGCCCCAGCATTTT. As protein: CASSERTGSNQPQHF.

This CDR3 is CAWTQTARGGNTIYF. CDR3 nucleotides: TGTGCCTGGACCCAGACTGCCAGAGGAGGAAACACCATATATTTT. The chain uses TRBV30 and TRBJ1-3; D call uncertain. Trimming removed 4 bases at V and 4 bases at J, with 17 bases between. CDR1 is GTSNPN and CDR2 is SVGIG in the germline V gene (reference sequence). The CDR3 totals 15 residues.

The chain couples TRBV5-1 to TRBJ2-2; TRBD2 matches 15 bases. V lost 4 bases and J lost 7; bases outside the gene matches: 5. The germline V gene has CDR1 SGHRS and CDR2 YFSETQ. The CDR3 runs to 16 residues. In nucleotides, the CDR3 is TGCGCCAGCAGCGGACGGACTAGCGGGGGGGACGGGGAGCTGTTTTTT. This gives the protein CASSGRTSGGDGELFF.

Note on this clone: Other DNA sequences within the sample encode an identical CDR3. The genes are TRBV6-4 and TRBJ2-6; D gene uncertain. Trimming stripped 4 bases from V and 0 bases from J, with 4 bases between. CDR3 length: 14 amino acids. Per germline, CDR1 MRHNA and CDR2 SNTAGT. CDR3 bases: TGTGCCAGCAGTGCCGGCTCTGGGGCCAACGTCCTGACTTTC. Protein sequence: CASSAGSGANVLTF.

In this sample, this clone turned up a few times. This chain joins TRBV27 and TRBJ1-2; 8 nucleotides align to TRBD1. CDR1 is MNHEY, CDR2 SMNVEV, per germline (reference sequence). V shed 7 bases, J shed 9 bases, and the junction held 19 bases outside the gene matches. The CDR3 has 16 residues. The CDR3 coding sequence is TGTGCCAGCACCGCTAGCCAGGGACAGGAATTGGCACGCTACACCTTC. This translates into CASTASQGQELARYTF.

This CDR3 reads CASSLGQRETQYF. The CDR3 DNA sequence: TGTGCCAGCAGCTTAGGACAGCGAGAGACCCAGTACTTC. J is TRBJ2-5 and V is TRBV7-2; D possibly corresponds to TRBD1 (5 bases). V lost 1 base to trimming and J lost 4 bases, with 7 bases between them. Germline-derived CDR1 and CDR2 are SGHTA and FQGNSA. The CDR3 spans 13 residues. The variable domain in full, with the rest retrieved from reference TRBV7-2 and TRBJ2-5, is GAGVSQSPSNKVTEKGKDVELRCDPISGHTALYWYRQSLGQGLEFLIYFQGNSAPDKSGLPSDRFSAERTGGSVSTLTIQRTQQEDSAVYLCASSLGQRETQYFGPGTRLLVL.

This clone has only one observation. This rearrangement joins TRBV2 to TRBJ1-6; no clear D gene. The CDR3 runs 15 residues. Trimming left V 6 bases short and J 4 bases short, with 13 bases between. Germline V gene lookup returns CDR1 SNHLY and CDR2 FYNNEI. CDR3 sequence: CASSALTPYNSPLHF. CDR3 nucleotide sequence: TGTGCCAGCAGCGCCCTTACACCGTATAATTCACCCCTCCACTTT.

This clone was picked up one time. The CDR3 DNA sequence: TGTGCCAGCAGTCCTCCGGGACAGGCATCCTACGAGCAGTACTTC. This codes for CASSPPGQASYEQYF. The chain employs TRBV6-6 and TRBJ2-7; 8 nucleotides line up with TRBD1. This CDR3 has 15 amino acids. Germline V gene data show CDR1 as MNHNY and CDR2 as SVGAGI (reference sequence). Trimming cost V 5 bases and J 1 base; bases outside gene matches: 7.

The rearrangement links TRBV5-1 to TRBJ2-7; 10 bases match TRBD1. The CDR3 totals 15 residues. Losses at the gene ends were 3 bases for V and 2 bases for J; bases not matched to a gene: 5. From germline, CDR1 is SGHRS and CDR2 YFSETQ. This CDR3 is CASSSAGQGAYEQYF. For the CDR3, the DNA is TGCGCCAGCAGCTCAGCAGGACAGGGGGCCTACGAGCAGTACTTC.

V gene TRBV11-2 combines with J gene TRBJ2-7; 12 bases match TRBD2. V dropped 4 bases and J dropped 4; count of bases not matched to a gene: 11. The germline V gene encodes CDR1 SGHAT and CDR2 FQNNGV. The CDR3 spans 17 residues. The CDR3 nucleotides are TGTGCCAGCAGCTCAACCCCGACTAGCGGGAGTTCATACGAGCAGTACTTC. Protein product: CASSSTPTSGSSYEQYF.

This chain uses TRBV4-1 with TRBJ1-2, with D possibly being TRBD1 (5 bases). CDR1 and CDR2 (germline): MGHRA, YSYEKL. Trimming cost V 6 bases and J 6 bases, with 14 bases left between them. The CDR3 runs 13 residues. The CDR3 nucleotides read TGCGCCAGCAGTTTGAGCAGGGCCGATGGCTACACCTTC. This translates into CASSLSRADGYTF.

The V gene is TRBV5-6, the J gene TRBJ2-7; 11 bases map to TRBD2. With 3 bases clipped from V and 2 bases from J, the junction kept 4 bases outside the gene matches. This CDR3 spans 15 amino acids. The germline CDR1 and CDR2 sequences are SGHDT and YYEEEE. CDR3 in amino acids: CASSYGLAGPYEQYF. The CDR3 DNA is TGTGCCAGCAGCTATGGACTAGCGGGTCCCTACGAGCAGTACTTC.

The CDR3 sequence: CASSPTPGDRHEQYF. CDR3 sequence (DNA): TGTGCCAGCAGCCCTACCCCAGGGGATCGGCACGAGCAGTACTTC. V and J are TRBV11-3 and TRBJ2-7, with D perhaps matching TRBD1 (6 bases). CDR1 and CDR2 (germline): SGHNT, YENEEA. V shed 5 bases and J shed 5 bases, with 19 bases lying between them. The CDR3 is made up of 15 amino acids.

The chain combines TRBV25-1 with TRBJ2-7; 7 nucleotides match TRBD1. Germline values: CDR1 MGHDK, CDR2 SYGVNS. With V trimmed by 11 bases and J by 5 bases, 6 bases remained unmatched. This CDR3 spans 11 amino acids. DNA of the CDR3: TGTGCCGCCTCTACAGGGGACGAGCAGTACTTC. As protein: CAASTGDEQYF.

This sequence joins TRBV27 and TRBJ1-4; possible D gene TRBD1, 6 bases. The CDR3 has 15 residues. From germline, CDR1 is MNHEY and CDR2 SMNVEV (reference sequence). V lost 0 bases, J lost 6 bases, and 11 bases lay in between. The CDR3 DNA sequence: TGTGCCAGCAGTTTATCGAGACAGGCCTATGAAAAACTGTTTTTT. Amino acids: CASSLSRQAYEKLFF.

This rearrangement joins TRBV5-1 to TRBJ2-7, with 7 positions matching TRBD1. Losses at the gene ends were 4 bases for V and 4 bases for J; bases not matched to a gene: 8. The CDR3 has 14 residues. Germline loops: CDR1 SGHRS, CDR2 YFSETQ. CDR3 sequence reads: CASSPRQGSYEQYF. CDR3 in DNA: TGCGCCAGCAGCCCGCGACAGGGTTCGTACGAGCAGTACTTC.

This clone was observed a few times. The rearrangement links TRBV28 to TRBJ1-6; possible D gene TRBD1, 6 bases. In germline, CDR1 is MDHEN, CDR2 SYDVKM. V was cut by 6 bases and J by 10 bases, with 10 bases left in between. CDR3 length equals 12 residues. CDR3: CASSLTGSPLHF. CDR3 bases: TGTGCCAGCAGCTTAACAGGGTCACCCCTCCACTTT.

V usage is TRBV28 and J usage is TRBJ1-4, with 7 bases matching TRBD1. The CDR3 has 15 amino acids. V lost 6 bases to trimming and J lost 7 bases; unmatched junction nucleotides: 11. The germline CDR1 and CDR2 sequences are MDHEN and SYDVKM. In nucleotides, the CDR3 is TGTGCCAGCAGCCAACCCAGGGGGTCTAGTGAAAAACTGTTTTTT. Encoded protein: CASSQPRGSSEKLFF.

In its sample, this clone was seen a few times. V usage is TRBV27 and J usage is TRBJ2-7; no clear D gene. The CDR3 loop spans 16 amino acids. Trimming cost V 3 bases and J 2 bases, with 17 bases left between them. CDR1 and CDR2 (germline): MNHEY, SMNVEV (reference sequence). The CDR3 spells CASSLQAPARAYEQYF. CDR3 nucleotide sequence: TGTGCCAGCAGTTTGCAGGCGCCAGCCCGAGCCTACGAGCAGTACTTC.